One sample yielded the 23 T cell receptor beta chains listed below, sequenced in a study of cytomegalovirus exposure and HLA in healthy donors. PCR involved 60 Vbeta and 13 Jbeta primers. Only in-frame clones appear in the TCRdb table, and some are missing; sequencing was by immunoSEQ multiplex PCR. Found here are about 190,000 clones, roughly four fifths of them singletons; the top ten hold around 1.7%. The sample comprised PBMCs. The receptors here all came from a man aged 45-65 years in good health and CMV-seronegative.

V usage is TRBV6-5 and J usage is TRBJ2-7; 10 bases are shared with TRBD2. V lost 5 bases to trimming and J lost 6 bases; unmatched junction nucleotides: 7. Looked up from germline, CDR1 is MNHEY and CDR2 is SVGAGI. The CDR3 extends over 14 amino acids. This CDR3 is CASSETSGASEQYF. CDR3 sequence (DNA): TGTGCCAGCAGTGAAACTAGCGGGGCTTCCGAGCAGTACTTC.

The chain combines TRBV10-1 with TRBJ2-7; D perhaps matches TRBD1 (5 bases). The ends were cut back, 7 bases at V and 8 bases at J, with 9 bases in the middle. Germline V gene lookup returns CDR1 WNHNN and CDR2 SYGVQD (reference sequence). CDR3 size: 10 residues. In DNA form, the CDR3 reads TGCGCCAGCAAGGGGATTCAGCAGTACTTC. Translation: CASKGIQQYF.

The chain uses TRBV5-1 and TRBJ2-7; 14 nucleotides align to TRBD2. Germline CDR1 SGHRS, CDR2 YFSETQ. The CDR3 runs to 16 residues. Trimming at V came to 4 bases and at J to 3 bases, leaving 6 bases not matched to a gene. Here the CDR3 DNA reads TGCGCCAGCAGCGGAGGACTAGCGGGGGGCTTCTACGAGCAGTACTTC. Translation: CASSGGLAGGFYEQYF.

The V and J genes are TRBV4-1 and TRBJ2-1; tentatively, D is TRBD2 (6 bases). Deletions cut 7 bases from V and 3 bases from J, with 19 bases between. The germline V gene encodes CDR1 MGHRA and CDR2 YSYEKL. The CDR3 has 16 amino acids. The CDR3 spells CASIFGKGLIYNEQFF. The CDR3 region has the DNA TGCGCCAGCATTTTCGGAAAGGGACTGATCTACAATGAGCAGTTCTTC.

J is TRBJ1-5 and V is TRBV7-2, with D tentatively TRBD1 (6 bases). Between the trimmed V and J ends, which lost 2 bases and 0 bases, there was a span of 11 bases. The germline gives CDR1 SGHTA, CDR2 FQGNSA. There are 16 residues in the CDR3. The CDR3 DNA follows: TGTGCCAGCAGCTTACAGGGGCCTAATAGCAATCAGCCCCAGCATTTT. It translates to CASSLQGPNSNQPQHF.

The chain couples TRBV5-1 to TRBJ1-2, with D possibly matching TRBD1 (5 bases). The V gene's germline CDR1 is SGHRS and CDR2 YFSETQ. V was pared by 0 bases and J by 5 bases, with 14 bases between. The CDR3 sequence is 15 residues long. This CDR3 reads CASSLAAGLEYGYTF. The CDR3, as DNA: TGCGCCAGCAGCTTGGCTGCAGGGCTTGAGTATGGCTACACCTTC. Full variable domain (outside the CDR3, taken from reference TRBV5-1 and TRBJ1-2): KAGVTQTPRYLIKTRGQQVTLSCSPISGHRSVSWYQQTPGQGLQFLFEYFSETQRNKGNFPGRFSGRQFSNSRSEMNVSTLELGDSALYLCASSLAAGLEYGYTFGSGTRLTVV.

This clone occurred once. CDR3 in DNA: TGTGCCAGCAGCTTTGGACTAGCGGGTTCCTACGAGCAGTACTTC. Protein: CASSFGLAGSYEQYF. The rearrangement links TRBV5-4 to TRBJ2-7; 11 positions match TRBD2. V lost 2 bases and J lost 1; bases outside the gene matches: 2. Germline V gives CDR1 SGHNT, CDR2 YYREEE (reference sequence). The CDR3 contains 15 residues.

The J gene is TRBJ2-2, the V gene TRBV7-3, with D possibly TRBD2 on 6 matching bases. CDR3 length: 15 residues. CDR1 is SGHTA, CDR2 FQGTGA, per germline. Deletions cut 5 bases from V and 6 bases from J, with 16 bases between. CDR3 sequence (DNA): TGTGCCAGCAGCCCCATAGGGGAGGTCTCCGGGGAGCTGTTTTTT. This gives the protein CASSPIGEVSGELFF.

The rearrangement uses TRBV7-2 and TRBJ2-7; 8 positions agree with TRBD1. There are 13 residues in the CDR3. Germline V gene sequence: CDR1 SGHTA, CDR2 FQGNSA. V trimming: 5 bases; J trimming: 3 bases; junction bases outside the gene matches: 3. CDR3 in amino acids: CASSVQGVYEQYF. The CDR3 nucleotides are TGTGCCAGCAGCGTACAGGGGGTCTACGAGCAGTACTTC.

This clone was picked up one time. One end of the junction varies from germline; a read error may be responsible. The same CDR3 can be traced to other DNA sequences in this sample. The chain combines TRBV6-6 with TRBJ2-2; the D gene is possibly TRBD2 (6 bases). The germline V gene has CDR1 MNHNY and CDR2 SVGAGI (reference sequence). This CDR3 is 15 amino acids long. DNA of the CDR3: TGTGCCAGCAGTTACGCGCGGGGTAGCACCGGGGAGCTGTTTTTC. Protein: CASSYARGSTGELFF.

The J gene is TRBJ2-5, the V gene TRBV4-3; 8 nucleotides match TRBD2. The better agreement between TRBJ2-7 and the DNA end casts doubt on the J call. This CDR3 region has 16 residues. Per the germline V gene, CDR1 is LGHNA and CDR2 is YSLEER. In nucleotides, the CDR3 is TGCGCCAGCAGCCAAGTTGAGACTAGCGCTTCCTACGAGCAGTACTTC. Encoded protein: CASSQVETSASYEQYF.

The rearrangement uses TRBV7-6 and TRBJ2-1; D might be TRBD2 (6 bases). V gave up 1 base and J gave up 5 bases, with 12 bases separating them. This CDR3 spans 15 amino acids. Germline values: CDR1 SGHVS, CDR2 FNYEAQ. CDR3 amino acids: CASSLGGAGNNEQFF. CDR3 coding DNA: TGTGCCAGCAGCTTAGGTGGCGCGGGGAACAATGAGCAGTTCTTC.

The genes are TRBV28 and TRBJ2-1; 12 nucleotides line up with TRBD2. Looked up from germline, CDR1 is MDHEN and CDR2 is SYDVKM. CDR3 length: 16 amino acids. V was pared by 6 bases and J by 5 bases, with 8 bases of the junction left unmatched. The CDR3 protein is CASRRPWTSGNNEQFF. The CDR3 bases are TGTGCCAGCAGAAGGCCCTGGACTAGCGGGAACAATGAGCAGTTCTTC.

The CDR3 sequence is CASSLGWGQGHNQPQHF. As DNA, the CDR3 is TGTGCCAGCAGCCTTGGGTGGGGACAAGGACATAATCAGCCCCAGCATTTT. The chain recombines TRBV7-2 with TRBJ1-5; the D gene is possibly TRBD1 (6 bases). The V and J ends lost 5 bases and 4 bases respectively, with 21 bases between them. The CDR3 sequence is 17 residues long. Germline V gives CDR1 SGHTA, CDR2 FQGNSA. The complete variable domain, with remaining parts taken from reference TRBV7-2 and TRBJ1-5, reads GAGVSQSPSNKVTEKGKDVELRCDPISGHTALYWYRQSLGQGLEFLIYFQGNSAPDKSGLPSDRFSAERTGGSVSTLTIQRTQQEDSAVYLCASSLGWGQGHNQPQHFGDGTRLSIL.

This clone was found a few times. V is TRBV7-2 and J is TRBJ1-3; D is uncertain. V was clipped by 3 bases and J by 0 bases, with 9 bases between them. Germline V gene data show CDR1 as SGHTA and CDR2 as FQGNSA. The CDR3 is made up of 15 amino acids. The CDR3 reads CASSFQVGSGNTIYF. CDR3 DNA sequence: TGTGCCAGCAGCTTTCAGGTTGGCTCTGGAAACACCATATATTTT. The whole variable domain, filled in from reference TRBV7-2 and TRBJ1-3, reads GAGVSQSPSNKVTEKGKDVELRCDPISGHTALYWYRQSLGQGLEFLIYFQGNSAPDKSGLPSDRFSAERTGGSVSTLTIQRTQQEDSAVYLCASSFQVGSGNTIYFGEGSWLTVV.

The sample holds a few counts of this clone. The V gene is TRBV7-9, the J gene TRBJ2-1, with D perhaps TRBD1 (5 bases). Per germline, CDR1 SEHNR and CDR2 FQNEAQ (reference sequence). V was shortened by 3 bases and J by 0 bases, with 21 bases between the two germline ends. The CDR3 covers 19 residues. CDR3 in amino acids: CASSLIPIGVWVSYNEQFF. CDR3 bases: TGTGCCAGCAGCTTGATACCTATAGGGGTTTGGGTCTCCTACAATGAGCAGTTCTTC.

The chain carries TRBV11-2 and TRBJ1-2, with 8 nucleotides matching TRBD1. The germline CDR1 and CDR2 sequences are SGHAT and FQNNGV. CDR3 length: 16 amino acids. With 3 bases clipped from V and 3 bases from J, the junction kept 9 bases outside the gene matches. The CDR3 protein is CASSLRAGGNDYGYTF. The CDR3 DNA reads TGTGCCAGCAGCTTGCGGGCAGGGGGCAATGACTATGGCTACACCTTC.

The genes are TRBV28 and TRBJ2-2, with D hard to call. The CDR3 loop spans 13 amino acids. Germline lookup yields CDR1 MDHEN and CDR2 SYDVKM. V was pared by 6 bases and J by 4 bases, with 9 bases between. The chain's CDR3 is CASSPGGTGELFF. The CDR3 region has the DNA TGTGCCAGCAGCCCTGGCGGCACCGGGGAGCTGTTTTTT.

The chain is built from TRBV30 and TRBJ2-5; unclear D gene. This CDR3 region has 12 residues. CDR1 GTSNPN and CDR2 SVGIG come from the germline V gene (reference sequence). Deletions cut 2 bases from V and 7 bases from J, with 11 bases between. The CDR3 sequence: CAWSLIVGTQYF. CDR3 nucleotides: TGTGCCTGGAGTCTGATAGTCGGGACCCAGTACTTC. Supplemented by reference TRBV30 and TRBJ2-5, the full variable domain reads SQTIHQWPATLVQPVGSPLSLECTVEGTSNPNLYWYRQAAGRGLQLLFYSVGIGQISSEVPQNLSASRPQDRQFILSSKKLLLSDSGFYLCAWSLIVGTQYFGPGTRLLVL.

The V and J genes are TRBV28 and TRBJ1-1, with unresolved D. The germline CDR1 and CDR2 sequences are MDHEN and SYDVKM. The length of the CDR3 is 11 residues. Trimming pared 6 bases from V and 8 bases from J, leaving 10 bases between. This CDR3 reads CASRGRVEAFF. The DNA of the CDR3 is TGTGCCAGCAGAGGGAGAGTCGAAGCTTTCTTT.

The V gene is TRBV7-9, the J gene TRBJ1-1; no definite D call. CDR3 length equals 17 residues. CDR1 is SEHNR, CDR2 FQNEAQ, per germline (reference sequence). Trimming shortened V by 1 base and J by 1 base, and 16 bases separated the two germline ends. The CDR3 spells CASSLGRYSIANTEAFF. In nucleotides, the CDR3 is TGTGCCAGCAGCTTAGGTCGGTACAGTATCGCGAACACTGAAGCTTTCTTT.

This clone was seen a single time. The V call is TRBV7-2, the J call TRBJ1-1; D possibly corresponds to TRBD1 (5 bases). This CDR3 contains 15 residues. Looked up from germline, CDR1 is SGHTA and CDR2 is FQGNSA. V lost 5 bases and J lost 0, with 13 bases in between. CDR3 DNA: TGTGCCAGCAGCACACAAGGGGAACTGAACACTGAAGCTTTCTTT. Translation gives CASSTQGELNTEAFF.

The gene calls are TRBV7-9 and TRBJ1-3; possible D gene TRBD1, 5 bases. The CDR3 consists of 14 residues. Germline V CDR1 and CDR2: SEHNR, FQNEAQ (reference sequence). Between the trimmed V and J ends, which lost 3 bases and 8 bases, there was a span of 14 bases. CDR3 sequence reads: CASSFIDGGDTIYF. As DNA, the CDR3 is TGTGCCAGCAGCTTCATCGATGGGGGGGACACCATATATTTT.